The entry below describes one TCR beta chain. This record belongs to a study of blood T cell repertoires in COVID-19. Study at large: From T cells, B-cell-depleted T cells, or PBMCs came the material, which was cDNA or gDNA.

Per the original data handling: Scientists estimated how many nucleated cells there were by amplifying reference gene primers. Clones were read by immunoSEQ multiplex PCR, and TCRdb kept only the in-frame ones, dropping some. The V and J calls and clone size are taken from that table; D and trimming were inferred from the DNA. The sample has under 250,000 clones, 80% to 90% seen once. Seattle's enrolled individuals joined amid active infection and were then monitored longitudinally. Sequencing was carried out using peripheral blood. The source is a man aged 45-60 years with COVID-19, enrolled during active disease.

CDR3 DNA: TGCGCCAGCAGCCAAGATCTTGCAACTAATGAAAAACTGTTTTTT. Its protein is CASSQDLATNEKLFF. The rearrangement links TRBV4-3 to TRBJ1-4, with D unresolved. V lost 0 bases to trimming and J lost 0 bases, with 5 bases between them. Germline V CDR1 and CDR2: LGHNA, YSLEER. The CDR3 is 15 amino acids.